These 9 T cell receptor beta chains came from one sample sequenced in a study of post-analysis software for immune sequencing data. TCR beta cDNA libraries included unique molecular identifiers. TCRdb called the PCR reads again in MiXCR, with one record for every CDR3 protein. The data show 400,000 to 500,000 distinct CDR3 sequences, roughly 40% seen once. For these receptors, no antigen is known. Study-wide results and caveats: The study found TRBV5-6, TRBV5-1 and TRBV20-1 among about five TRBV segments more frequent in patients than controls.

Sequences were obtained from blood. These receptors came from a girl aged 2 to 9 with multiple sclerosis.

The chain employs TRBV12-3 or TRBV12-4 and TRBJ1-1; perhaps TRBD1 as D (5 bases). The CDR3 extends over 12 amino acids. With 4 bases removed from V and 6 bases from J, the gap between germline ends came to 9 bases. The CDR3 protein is CASSSGAPEAFF. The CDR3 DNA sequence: TGTGCCAGCAGTTCCGGGGCCCCTGAAGCTTTCTTT.

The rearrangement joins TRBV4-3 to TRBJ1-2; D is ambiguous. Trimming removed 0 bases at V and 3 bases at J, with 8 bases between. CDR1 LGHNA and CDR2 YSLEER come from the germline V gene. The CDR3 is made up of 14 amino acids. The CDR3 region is CASSQEWQDYGYTF. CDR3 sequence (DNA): TGCGCCAGCAGCCAAGAGTGGCAGGACTATGGCTACACCTTC.

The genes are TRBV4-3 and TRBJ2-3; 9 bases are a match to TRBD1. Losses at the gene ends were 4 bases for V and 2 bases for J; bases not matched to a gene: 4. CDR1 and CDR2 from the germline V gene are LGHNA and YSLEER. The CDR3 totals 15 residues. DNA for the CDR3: TGCGCCAGCAGCCCCGGGACAGGGCCCACAGATACGCAGTATTTT. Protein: CASSPGTGPTDTQYF.

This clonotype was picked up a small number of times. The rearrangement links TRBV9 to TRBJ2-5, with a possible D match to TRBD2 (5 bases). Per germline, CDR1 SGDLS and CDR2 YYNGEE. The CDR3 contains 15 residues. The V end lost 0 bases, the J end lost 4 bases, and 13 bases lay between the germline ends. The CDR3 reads CASSVGTREGETQYF. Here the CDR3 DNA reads TGTGCCAGCAGCGTAGGGACCAGAGAGGGAGAGACCCAGTACTTC.

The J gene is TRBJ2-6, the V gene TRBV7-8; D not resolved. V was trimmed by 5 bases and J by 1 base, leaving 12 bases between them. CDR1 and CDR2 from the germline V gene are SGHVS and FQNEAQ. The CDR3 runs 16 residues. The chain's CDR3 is CASSTLRGSGANVLTF. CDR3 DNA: TGTGCCAGCAGCACCCTGAGAGGTTCTGGGGCCAACGTCCTGACTTTC.

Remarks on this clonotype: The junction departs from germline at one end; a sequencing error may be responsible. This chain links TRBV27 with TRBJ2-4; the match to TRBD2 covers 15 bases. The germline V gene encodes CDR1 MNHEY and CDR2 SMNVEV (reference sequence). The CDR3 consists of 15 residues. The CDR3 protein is CANSLGLAGGNIQYF. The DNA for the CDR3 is TGTGCCAACAGTTTAGGACTAGCGGGAGGGAACATTCAGTACTTC.

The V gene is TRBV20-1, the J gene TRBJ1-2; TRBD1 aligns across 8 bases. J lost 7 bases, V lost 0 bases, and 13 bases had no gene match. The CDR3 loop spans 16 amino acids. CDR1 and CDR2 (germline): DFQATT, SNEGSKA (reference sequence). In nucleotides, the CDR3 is TGCAGTGCTAGAGATGGACAGGGCCCTAAGCGGGGTGGCTACACCTTC. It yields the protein CSARDGQGPKRGGYTF.

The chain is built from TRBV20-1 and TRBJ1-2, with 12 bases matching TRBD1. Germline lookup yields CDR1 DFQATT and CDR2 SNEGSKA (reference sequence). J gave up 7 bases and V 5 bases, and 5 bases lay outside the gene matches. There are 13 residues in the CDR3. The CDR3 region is CSASPGQGAGYTF. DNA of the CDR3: TGCAGTGCTTCTCCGGGACAGGGGGCTGGCTACACCTTC.

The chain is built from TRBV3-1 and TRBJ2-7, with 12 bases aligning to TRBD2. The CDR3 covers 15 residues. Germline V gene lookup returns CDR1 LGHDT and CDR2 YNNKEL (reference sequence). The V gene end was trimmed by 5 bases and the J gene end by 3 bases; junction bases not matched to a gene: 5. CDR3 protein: CASSSRLAGVYEQYF. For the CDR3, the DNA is TGTGCCAGCAGCTCCCGACTAGCGGGGGTCTACGAGCAGTACTTC.